This TCR beta chain came from a study of blood T cell repertoires in COVID-19 (TCRdb year 2020). For the study in its entirety: Samples covering the acute and convalescent phases of COVID-19 were provided by collaborators in the United States, Italy and Spain. The dataset comprised deeply sampled blood TCRbeta repertoires from subjects exposed to, actively infected with, or recovered from COVID-19. HLA class I and class II types, where available, came from metadata supplied by the sample provider rather than from assay-based typing. The repertoires were released in a freely available public database intended as a resource for research on the immune response to SARS-CoV-2. A de-identified subject ID, COVID-19 status, age in years and sex were almost always included in the sample metadata. The samples were drawn from the first 160 participants of the ongoing ImmuneRACE study and from 950 to 1,500 subjects provided by 6 global collaborators. The prospective study material was composed of cDNA or gDNA derived from T cells, B-cell-depleted T cells, or PBMCs. Study-level results and caveats: The amount of clinical and demographic metadata varied by source and participant and was provided uncurated.

A second Seattle source provided samples from volunteer blood donors who had recovered from COVID-19. Whole blood was collected in K2EDTA tubes by collaborating institutions according to the institutions' own protocols. For TCRbeta analysis, collaborator samples were shipped as frozen whole blood, as isolated PBMCs, or as DNA extracted from either sample type. As to this clone: There is no known antigen for this receptor. Base-call qualities are not available, and no considerably larger clone is one nucleotide away.

TCRbeta CDR3 regions were amplified from genomic DNA by means of the immunoSEQ Assay, a bias-controlled multiplex PCR. The paper's processing steps were these. Nucleated cell counts per sample were estimated from amplification of reference gene primers within the assay. To quantify the absolute abundance of each unique TCRbeta CDR3 rearrangement, sequence reads were collapsed and filtered. Productive Simpson clonality was computed per sample as the square root of Simpson's diversity index over productive rearrangements. Here the immuneACCESS table is served through TCRdb, limited to in-frame sequences with V and J called. Missing clones are a known gap in these copies; in checked studies unresolved V genes cover under half, and the rest lacks a known reason. The DNA was the basis for D and trimming; V, J and clone size are from that table. Within this sample are hundreds of thousands of clones, with 80% to 90% of them counted one time only. Jointly, the top ten make up about 1.6% of the sample.

Trimming removed 1 base from V and 6 bases from J, leaving 9 bases between the germline ends. The germline V gene yields SGHVS for CDR1 and FNYEAQ for CDR2. CDR3 length: 14 amino acids, cysteine to phenylalanine. The kept DNA is CDR3 alone, 42 bases in frame from the first base. The material sequenced was peripheral blood. The sequence joins TRBV7-6 to TRBJ2-2; a tentative D call is TRBD2 (6 bases match). This clonotype was sampled from a woman between 35 and 50 years old who had recovered from COVID-19. The DNA reads as follows: TGTGCCAGCAGCTTAGTTTGGGGGGCCGGGGAGCTGTTTTTT. It is translated as CASSLVWGAGELFF. The full variable domain, with segments outside the CDR3 supplied by the reference TRBV7-6 and TRBJ2-2 proteins, appears as GAGVSQSPRYKVTKRGQDVALRCDPISGHVSLYWYRQALGQGPEFLTYFNYEAQQDKSGLPNDRFSAERPEGSISTLTIQRTEQRDSAMYRCASSLVWGAGELFFGEGSRLTVL.